The T cell receptor beta chain described here comes from a study of blood T cell repertoires in COVID-19. The V end was cut by 4 bases, the J end by 8 bases, with 19 bases between. The CDR3 length is 15 residues. Per germline, CDR1 KGHDR and CDR2 SFDVKD. Method: immunoSEQ multiplex PCR; TCRdb's copy keeps in-frame clones and lacks some. Here the sample spans about 160,000 clones, over 85% being singletons. This receptor was identified in a woman between 55 and 75 years old with COVID-19, enrolled during active disease. The chain carries TRBV24-1 and TRBJ1-1; TRBD1 is a possible D gene (5 bases). Source material: peripheral blood. The CDR3, as DNA: TGTGCCACCAGTGACATCCGCCGGGACTTCAAGGAAGCTTTCTTT. Translation: CATSDIRRDFKEAFF.